Sequencing of this T cell receptor beta chain was carried out in a study of blood T cell repertoires in COVID-19. Seattle's cohort entered during active infection and was followed longitudinally. The CDR3 runs 16 residues. How the authors handled the data: Reference gene primer amplification in the assay estimated nucleated cell counts. Here immunoSEQ multiplex PCR was the method, and the copy in TCRdb shows in-frame clones only, minus some. V, J and clone size reflect that table, while D and trimming were determined from the DNA. This table has roughly 120,000 clones, more than 75% appearing once. The V call is TRBV21-1, the J call TRBJ1-5. TRBV21-1 is noted as a pseudogene. The TCR sequence derives from a man aged 55 to 70 with COVID-19, enrolled during active disease. Sequencing was performed on peripheral blood. The CDR3 DNA reads as TGTGCCAGCAGCAAAGCGGCGGTATATAGCAATCAGCCCCAGCATTTT. Translated: CASSKAAVYSNQPQHF.